This T cell receptor (beta chain) was captured by sequencing in a study of control samples from healthy donors and cancer patients (dated by TCRdb to about 2020). The germline V gene yields SGHAT for CDR1 and FQNNGV for CDR2. The CDR3, cysteine through phenylalanine, is 17 amino acids long. Of all the DNA, just the CDR3 is kept, 51 bases in frame from base 1. V is shortened by 4 bases, J by 3 bases, and the region joining them spans 19 bases. Preparation of the library involved the immunoSEQ multiplex PCR assay. Held by TCRdb, this immuneACCESS table contains in-frame sequences only and omits some clones. Under half of the omission traces to an unresolved V gene where checked; the cause of the rest is unknown. The sample table shows 80,000 or so clones, and around 94% are seen once. The ten largest clones represent around 6.4% of the sample. To note about this clone: Its antigen remains undetermined. No base quality information exists; no much larger clone differs at one position.

Sequencing used blood. The chain uses TRBV11-2 and TRBJ1-3; a confident D gene designation cannot be given. The TCR originated in a woman aged 40 to 50 in good health. CDR3 protein: CASSSPLLSLGGNTIYF. The sequence in DNA is TGTGCCAGCAGCTCCCCGCTCCTCTCTTTGGGTGGAAACACCATATATTTT.